Below, 30 T cell receptor beta chains from the same sample are listed, as sequenced in a study of blood T cell repertoires in COVID-19. Generated by immunoSEQ multiplex PCR, the TCRdb table keeps only in-frame clones and is missing some. The table records 310,000 or so clones, 86% of them present only once. The specimen was PBMCs or T cells enriched from blood (not recorded which). The source is a young woman who had recovered from COVID-19.

The genes are TRBV23-1 and TRBJ1-5, with 10 bases identical to TRBD1. TRBV23-1 falls under the ORF class, with uncertain function. The CDR3 contains 19 residues. The J segment lost 0 bases and the V segment lost 5 bases, leaving 13 bases of the junction unmatched. The CDR3 loop is CASSGSGTGDAHSNQPQHF. CDR3 in DNA: TGCGCCAGCAGTGGCTCCGGGACAGGGGACGCTCATAGCAATCAGCCCCAGCATTTT.

The chain links TRBV7-9 to TRBJ1-1; 8 positions agree with TRBD1. V shed 3 bases and J 6 bases; nucleotides not matched to a gene: 9. The germline CDR1 and CDR2 sequences are SEHNR and FQNEAQ (reference sequence). This CDR3 is built from 15 residues. The CDR3 DNA sequence: TGTGCCAGCAGCTTGGTGCCAGGGGGCATCGCTGAAGCTTTCTTT. Amino acids: CASSLVPGGIAEAFF.

The chain combines TRBV4-1 with TRBJ1-2, with TRBD1 as a possible D gene (6 bases). Trimming removed 1 base at V and 4 bases at J, with 13 bases between. This CDR3 has 15 residues. Germline values: CDR1 MGHRA, CDR2 YSYEKL. The CDR3 sequence: CASSQGSRGTYGYTF. The CDR3 bases are TGCGCCAGCAGCCAAGGGAGCAGGGGAACCTATGGCTACACCTTC.

The chain employs TRBV30 and TRBJ2-6, with D perhaps matching TRBD1 (5 bases). Germline V gene lookup returns CDR1 GTSNPN and CDR2 SVGIG (reference sequence). V shed 0 bases and J shed 0 bases, with 6 bases lying between them. The CDR3 is 15 residues long. The CDR3 loop reads CAWSVTGSGANVLTF. The CDR3 DNA follows: TGTGCCTGGAGTGTAACAGGCTCTGGGGCCAACGTCCTGACTTTC.

This clone was observed a few times. The DNA for the CDR3 is TGTGCCAGCAGCCAGAATACAGGGGGCGATGGCTACACCTTC. Protein: CASSQNTGGDGYTF. This chain uses TRBV4-2 with TRBJ1-2; 9 positions agree with TRBD1. Trimming cost V 3 bases and J 6 bases; bases outside gene matches: 5. This CDR3 comprises 14 residues. CDR1 and CDR2 (germline): LGHNA, YNFKEQ.

Remarks on this clone: The sample has other DNA sequences that encode this CDR3 too. This chain connects TRBV18 to TRBJ2-5, with D possibly being TRBD2 (5 bases). Trimming removed 2 bases from V and 5 bases from J, with 6 bases in between. Germline assignment: CDR1 KGHSH and CDR2 LQKENI. This CDR3 region has 12 residues. The CDR3 spells CASSPEGETQYF. In DNA, the CDR3 is TGTGCCAGCTCACCAGAGGGTGAGACCCAGTACTTC.

V gene TRBV14 combines with J gene TRBJ2-7; D gene ambiguous. V lost 4 bases and J lost 0, with 13 bases in between. The length of the CDR3 is 15 residues. CDR1 and CDR2 from the germline V gene are SGHDN and FVKESK. The CDR3: CASSPISWSSYEQYF. The CDR3 region has the DNA TGTGCCAGCAGCCCCATTAGCTGGAGCTCCTACGAGCAGTACTTC.

The chain links TRBV9 to TRBJ2-5, with D perhaps TRBD1 (6 bases). CDR3 length equals 15 residues. V gave up 0 bases and J gave up 5 bases, with 14 bases separating them. Germline values: CDR1 SGDLS, CDR2 YYNGEE. The CDR3 DNA is TGTGCCAGCAGCGTAGGTCAAGGAAGGGGGGAGACCCAGTACTTC. It codes for CASSVGQGRGETQYF.

V usage is TRBV7-3 and J usage is TRBJ2-1; D is uncertain. The CDR3 consists of 15 residues. Germline V gives CDR1 SGHTA, CDR2 FQGTGA. Trimming left V 3 bases short and J 0 bases short, with 9 bases between. The CDR3 sequence is CASSLARSSYNEQFF. In DNA form, the CDR3 reads TGTGCCAGCAGCTTGGCAAGGAGCTCCTACAATGAGCAGTTCTTC. Full variable domain (remainder filled in from reference TRBV7-3 and TRBJ2-1): GAGVSQTPSNKVTEKGKYVELRCDPISGHTALYWYRQSLGQGPEFLIYFQGTGAADDSGLPNDRFFAVRPEGSVSTLKIQRTERGDSAVYLCASSLARSSYNEQFFGPGTRLTVL.

The CDR3 here is CSASKTSNTGELFF. CDR3 bases: TGCAGCGCCTCAAAGACTAGTAACACCGGGGAGCTGTTTTTT. The V gene is TRBV29-1, the J gene TRBJ2-2; weak D call: TRBD2 (6 bases). The CDR3 length is 14 residues. Trimming left V 7 bases short and J 2 bases short, with 14 bases between. Germline loops: CDR1 SQVTM, CDR2 ANQGSEA.

This sequence joins TRBV3-1 (or the pseudogene TRBV3-2) and TRBJ1-2; a weak D match, TRBD1 (6 bases). Trimming stripped 0 bases from V and 8 bases from J, with 19 bases between. The germline CDR1 and CDR2 sequences are LGHDT and YNNKEL (reference sequence). This CDR3 is 16 amino acids long. The DNA for the CDR3 is TGTGCCAGCAGCCAAGATGAAGGGGGTGGAGGTTGGGGCTACACCTTC. It translates to CASSQDEGGGGWGYTF.

This clone has a single count. The CDR3 protein is CASSLVGLAGAGELFF. CDR3 in DNA: TGTGCCAGCAGCTTAGTAGGACTAGCGGGAGCCGGGGAGCTGTTTTTT. The chain couples TRBV11-2 to TRBJ2-2, with 13 bases fitting TRBD2. This CDR3 spans 16 amino acids. The V gene's germline CDR1 is SGHAT and CDR2 FQNNGV. Losses at the gene ends were 1 base for V and 6 bases for J; bases not matched to a gene: 2.

The rearrangement joins TRBV18 to TRBJ1-1; TRBD1 is a possible D gene (6 bases). V lost 0 bases and J 5 bases, leaving 13 bases between the germline ends. In germline, CDR1 is KGHSH, CDR2 LQKENI. This CDR3 contains 15 residues. This CDR3 is CASSPPGGRGTEAFF. The CDR3 DNA reads as TGTGCCAGCTCACCACCCGGGGGGCGAGGGACTGAAGCTTTCTTT.

The CDR3 nucleotides read TGTGCCAGCAGCTTAGGACTAGCGGGGGGGCAGACAGATACGCAGTATTTT. Encoded protein: CASSLGLAGGQTDTQYF. The chain is built from TRBV7-3 and TRBJ2-3, with TRBD2 matching 15 bases. Germline V gives CDR1 SGHTA, CDR2 FQGTGA. Germline trimming cut 2 bases from V and 3 bases from J; bases unmatched to any gene: 3. This CDR3 is built from 17 residues.

This chain connects TRBV2 to TRBJ1-6; 8 positions agree with TRBD1. The V gene end was trimmed by 6 bases and the J gene end by 2 bases; junction bases not matched to a gene: 6. The CDR3 covers 16 residues. From germline, CDR1 is SNHLY and CDR2 FYNNEI. CDR3 sequence (DNA): TGTGCCAGCAGGGGACAGGACAGCACCTATAATTCACCCCTCCACTTT. As protein: CASRGQDSTYNSPLHF. The whole variable domain, remainder taken from reference TRBV2 and TRBJ1-6, is EPEVTQTPSHQVTQMGQEVILRCVPISNHLYFYWYRQILGQKVEFLVSFYNNEISEKSEIFDDQFSVERPDGSNFTLKIRSTKLEDSAMYFCASRGQDSTYNSPLHFGNGTRLTVT.

The genes are TRBV5-8 and TRBJ2-2; a possible D gene is TRBD2 (5 bases). CDR3 size: 16 residues. V was pared by 1 base and J by 3 bases, with 13 bases between. From germline, CDR1 is SGHTS and CDR2 YDEGEE. The CDR3 DNA reads as TGTGCCAGCAGCTTGTGGCACGGGGATGACACCGGGGAGCTGTTTTTT. It translates to CASSLWHGDDTGELFF.

V gene TRBV12-5 combines with J gene TRBJ2-1; the match to TRBD1 covers 11 bases. Germline values: CDR1 LGHNT, CDR2 FRNRAP. Trimming at V came to 4 bases and at J to 6 bases, leaving 5 bases not matched to a gene. The CDR3 contains 15 residues. This CDR3 reads CASGSGQGAGNEQFF. Written as DNA, the CDR3 is TGTGCTAGTGGTTCCGGACAGGGGGCTGGCAATGAGCAGTTCTTC. The full variable domain, completed using reference TRBV12-5 and TRBJ2-1, is DARVTQTPRHKVTEMGQEVTMRCQPILGHNTVFWYRQTMMQGLELLAYFRNRAPLDDSGMPKDRFSAEMPDATLATLKIQPSEPRDSAVYFCASGSGQGAGNEQFFGPGTRLTVL.

This rearrangement joins TRBV6-5 to TRBJ2-7; 7 nucleotides align to TRBD2. With 2 bases clipped from V and 7 bases from J, the junction kept 5 bases outside the gene matches. The CDR3 is made up of 13 amino acids. Germline CDR1 is MNHEY and CDR2 is SVGAGI. The CDR3, as DNA: TGTGCCAGCAGTTACGTCCTAGCGGAAGAGCAGTACTTC. This sequence encodes CASSYVLAEEQYF.

The chain links TRBV29-1 to TRBJ1-3; D is unclear. The CDR3 contains 15 residues. Trimming pared 6 bases from V and 2 bases from J, leaving 17 bases between. Germline V gene sequence: CDR1 SQVTM, CDR2 ANQGSEA. The CDR3 DNA reads TGCAGCGTCCTCCAATGGGAGGGCCCTGGAAACACCATATATTTT. Protein product: CSVLQWEGPGNTIYF.

The V call is TRBV13, the J call TRBJ2-1; a possible D gene is TRBD2 (7 bases). The CDR3 sequence is 13 residues long. CDR1 PRHDT and CDR2 FYEKMQ come from the germline V gene (reference sequence). V was clipped by 2 bases and J by 7 bases, with 9 bases between them. The CDR3 region is CASSLRGANEQFF. CDR3 DNA: TGTGCCAGCAGCTTACGGGGGGCAAATGAGCAGTTCTTC.

The V gene is TRBV6-5, the J gene TRBJ1-3; D unclear. V lost 8 bases and J lost 9, with 11 bases in between. The CDR3 runs to 11 residues. Germline V gene data show CDR1 as MNHEY and CDR2 as SVGAGI. CDR3 nucleotides: TGTGCCAGCTCTAGTTTGTTCACCATATATTTT. As protein: CASSSLFTIYF.

The chain has TRBV9 and TRBJ2-1; D is undetermined. V was cut by 4 bases and J by 7 bases, with 12 bases left in between. This CDR3 has 13 residues. Germline-derived CDR1 and CDR2 are SGDLS and YYNGEE. CDR3 bases: TGTGCCAGCAGCCCATCGTCCGGGAATGAGCAGTTCTTC. This codes for CASSPSSGNEQFF.

This chain connects TRBV2 to TRBJ1-1; D is uncertain. The V gene's germline CDR1 is SNHLY and CDR2 FYNNEI. The CDR3 is 14 amino acids. Trimming stripped 4 bases from V and 0 bases from J, with 9 bases between. For the CDR3, the DNA is TGTGCCAGCAGTGTTTGGGCGATGAACACTGAAGCTTTCTTT. It is translated as CASSVWAMNTEAFF.

The rearrangement joins TRBV9 to TRBJ1-2; D not certain. Germline values: CDR1 SGDLS, CDR2 YYNGEE. V shed 3 bases and J shed 0 bases, with 12 bases lying between them. The CDR3 covers 15 residues. The CDR3 region has the DNA TGTGCCAGCAGCGCCCTGACACGAGCTAACTATGGCTACACCTTC. Translation: CASSALTRANYGYTF.

The chain uses TRBV4-1 and TRBJ1-2; D is undetermined. Trimming shortened V by 3 bases and J by 0 bases, and 8 bases separated the two germline ends. This CDR3 spans 14 amino acids. Germline lookup yields CDR1 MGHRA and CDR2 YSYEKL. CDR3 DNA: TGCGCCAGCAGCCATGTATCTACTAACTATGGCTACACCTTC. It yields the protein CASSHVSTNYGYTF.

The V call is TRBV11-2, the J call TRBJ2-7; D remains ambiguous. From germline, CDR1 is SGHAT and CDR2 FQNNGV. The ends were cut back, 5 bases at V and 0 bases at J, with 5 bases in the middle. The CDR3 consists of 12 residues. DNA for the CDR3: TGTGCCAGCAGCCGGTCCTCCTACGAGCAGTACTTC. This encodes CASSRSSYEQYF.

Details on this clone: The sample carries other DNA sequences with the same CDR3. J is TRBJ2-7 and V is TRBV11-2; D is uncertain. The CDR3 is made up of 11 amino acids. The V and J ends lost 6 bases and 1 base respectively, with 4 bases between them. Germline V gene lookup returns CDR1 SGHAT and CDR2 FQNNGV. DNA of the CDR3: TGTGCCAGCAGTCCTTCCTACGAGCAGTACTTC. Protein sequence: CASSPSYEQYF.

The gene calls are TRBV30 and TRBJ1-6; D is uncertain. The CDR3 sequence is 18 residues long. V was cut by 4 bases and J by 0 bases, with 19 bases left in between. Germline V gene data show CDR1 as GTSNPN and CDR2 as SVGIG (reference sequence). The CDR3 DNA is TGTGCCTGGACCTCCCAAGGAGGGCTTAGCTCCTATAATTCACCCCTCCACTTT. It is translated as CAWTSQGGLSSYNSPLHF.

Turning to this clone: The sample carries other DNA sequences with the same CDR3. The V call is TRBV5-5, the J call TRBJ1-1; D uncertain. The CDR3 loop spans 13 amino acids. V gave up 1 base and J gave up 1 base, with 5 bases separating them. CDR1 and CDR2 (germline): SGHKS, YYEKEE (reference sequence). This chain's CDR3 is CASSLTPNTEAFF. The CDR3 bases are TGTGCCAGCAGCTTGACACCGAACACTGAAGCTTTCTTT. The full variable domain, in which reference TRBV5-5 and TRBJ1-1 provide the parts outside the CDR3, is DAGVTQSPTHLIKTRGQQVTLRCSPISGHKSVSWYQQVLGQGPQFIFQYYEKEERGRGNFPDRFSARQFPNYSSELNVNALLLGDSALYLCASSLTPNTEAFFGQGTRLTVV.

The genes are TRBV18 and TRBJ2-7, with 8 bases aligning to TRBD1. The J segment lost 5 bases and the V segment lost 6 bases, leaving 9 bases of the junction unmatched. This CDR3 comprises 14 residues. Germline V lookup: CDR1 KGHSH, CDR2 LQKENI. CDR3 sequence reads: CASSFQGAGDEQYF. In DNA form, the CDR3 reads TGTGCCAGCTCCTTCCAGGGGGCCGGGGACGAGCAGTACTTC.